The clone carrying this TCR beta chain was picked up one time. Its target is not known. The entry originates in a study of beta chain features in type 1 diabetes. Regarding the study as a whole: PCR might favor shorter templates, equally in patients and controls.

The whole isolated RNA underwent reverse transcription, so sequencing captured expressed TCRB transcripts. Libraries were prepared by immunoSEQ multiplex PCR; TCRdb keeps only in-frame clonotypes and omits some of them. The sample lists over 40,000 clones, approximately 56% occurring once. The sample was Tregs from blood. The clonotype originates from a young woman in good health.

The CDR3 sequence: CASSSQGRQETQYF. CDR3 DNA: TGTGCCAGCAGTTCCCAGGGAAGACAAGAGACCCAGTACTTC. This chain connects TRBV27 to TRBJ2-5, with a tentative D call TRBD1 (5 bases). V was trimmed by 4 bases and J by 2 bases, leaving 11 bases between them. This CDR3 contains 14 residues. Looked up from germline, CDR1 is MNHEY and CDR2 is SMNVEV (reference sequence).